This T cell receptor (beta chain) originates from a study of CD8+CD57+ T cells in acquired aplastic anemia. In its sample, this clonotype was seen many times. This CDR3 contains 13 residues. The germline V gene encodes CDR1 MNHNS and CDR2 SASEGT. Trimming removed 2 bases from V and 2 bases from J, with 4 bases in between. Genomic DNA served as template for TCR beta VDJ and CDR3 profiling. MiXCR, run by TCRdb on the reads, gives a single entry per CDR3 protein. Here the sample spans approximately 200,000 distinct CDR3 sequences, approximately 51% being singletons. Flow cytometry had shown expanded CD8+CD57+ cells in the patients chosen for sequencing.

The chain links TRBV6-1 to TRBJ1-5; D gene unclear. This TCR was sampled from a human donor with aplastic anemia. The sample consisted of sorted CD4+, CD8+, or CD8+CD57+ T cells (not recorded which) from PBMCs. The CDR3 nucleotides read TGTGCCAGCAGTGAAAGTCGCAATCAGCCCCAGCATTTT. Translating gives CASSESRNQPQHF.